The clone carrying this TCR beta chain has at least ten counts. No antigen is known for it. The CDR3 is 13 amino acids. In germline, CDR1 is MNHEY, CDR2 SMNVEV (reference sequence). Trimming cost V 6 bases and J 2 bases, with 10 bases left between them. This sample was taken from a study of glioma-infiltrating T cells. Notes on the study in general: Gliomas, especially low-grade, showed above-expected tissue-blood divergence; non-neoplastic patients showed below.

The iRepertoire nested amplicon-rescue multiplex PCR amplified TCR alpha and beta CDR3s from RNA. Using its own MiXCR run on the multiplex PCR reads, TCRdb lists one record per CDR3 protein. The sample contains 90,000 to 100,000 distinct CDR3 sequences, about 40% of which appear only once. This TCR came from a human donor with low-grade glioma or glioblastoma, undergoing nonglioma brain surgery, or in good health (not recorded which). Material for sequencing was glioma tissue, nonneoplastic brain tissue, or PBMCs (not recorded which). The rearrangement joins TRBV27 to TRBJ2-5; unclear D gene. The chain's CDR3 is CASRPYQQETQYF. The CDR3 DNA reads TGTGCCAGCAGACCTTACCAACAAGAGACCCAGTACTTC.